The 2 T cell receptor beta chains below come from one sample, sequenced in a study of blood T cell repertoires in COVID-19. Repertoires were generated with immunoSEQ multiplex PCR, while TCRdb's copy carries only in-frame clones and drops some. The sample includes about 80,000 clones, approximately 78% of them seen just once. The material sequenced was peripheral blood. The receptors were sampled from a woman between 70 and 85 years old with acute or convalescent COVID-19.

The rearrangement links TRBV6-5 to TRBJ1-6; TRBD1 matches 8 bases. The CDR3 sequence is 14 residues long. Germline values: CDR1 MNHEY, CDR2 SVGAGI. V dropped 6 bases and J dropped 15; count of bases not matched to a gene: 13. Here the CDR3 reads CASSRSGTGEVLHF. CDR3 nucleotide sequence: TGTGCCAGCAGCCGTTCCGGGACAGGCGAGGTCCTCCACTTT.

The J gene is TRBJ1-3, the V gene TRBV5-6, with TRBD1 as a possible D gene (6 bases). CDR3 length: 14 residues. Trimming pared 0 bases from V and 4 bases from J, leaving 8 bases between. Germline V gene sequence: CDR1 SGHDT, CDR2 YYEEEE. As DNA, the CDR3 is TGTGCCAGCAGCTTGGGGGGGCGAGGAAACACCATATATTTT. Translating it yields CASSLGGRGNTIYF.